Following are 20 T cell receptor beta chains from one sample sequenced in a study of blood T cell repertoires in COVID-19. Profiling relied on immunoSEQ multiplex PCR, and the TCRdb table lists in-frame clones only, not all of them. There are more than 70,000 clones in the sample; approximately 80% occur only once, and over 9% lies in the top ten. The sequencing input was peripheral blood. These receptors were collected from a woman aged 70-85 years with acute or convalescent COVID-19.

This chain uses TRBV7-9 with TRBJ2-7; 11 bases fit TRBD2. J lost 2 bases, V lost 5 bases, and 5 bases had no gene match. This CDR3 is 15 amino acids long. In germline, CDR1 is SEHNR, CDR2 FQNEAQ (reference sequence). This CDR3 reads CASSLGTSGPYEQYF. CDR3 coding DNA: TGTGCCAGCAGCCTAGGGACTAGCGGCCCCTACGAGCAGTACTTC.

The chain couples TRBV15 to TRBJ1-5, with a possible D match to TRBD1 (6 bases). Germline loops: CDR1 LNHNV, CDR2 YYDKDF (reference sequence). The CDR3 loop spans 13 amino acids. The V end lost 6 bases, the J end lost 6 bases, and 12 bases lay between the germline ends. Here the CDR3 reads CATRRGGGQPQHF. The CDR3 DNA is TGTGCCACCAGAAGGGGGGGCGGTCAGCCCCAGCATTTT.

The genes are TRBV5-4 and TRBJ1-1; a weak D match, TRBD1 (6 bases). The ends were cut back, 0 bases at V and 1 base at J, with 16 bases in the middle. CDR3 length: 17 residues. Germline V gene data show CDR1 as SGHNT and CDR2 as YYREEE (reference sequence). CDR3 in DNA: TGTGCCAGCAGCTTGGGAAAATGGACAGACCAGAACACTGAAGCTTTCTTT. Protein sequence: CASSLGKWTDQNTEAFF.

The V and J genes are TRBV2 and TRBJ1-1, with TRBD1 identical over 11 bases. The CDR3 loop spans 15 amino acids. After removal of 8 bases from V and 0 bases from J, the junction contained 5 bases not matched to a gene. Germline loops: CDR1 SNHLY, CDR2 FYNNEI. This CDR3 reads CASGGQGGMNTEAFF. CDR3 bases: TGTGCCAGCGGGGGACAGGGGGGAATGAACACTGAAGCTTTCTTT.

V and J are TRBV27 and TRBJ2-1, with 8 nucleotides matching TRBD1. The junction had 7 bases not matched to a gene; V was cut back by 6 bases and J by 6 bases. This CDR3 is built from 14 residues. Germline V gene lookup returns CDR1 MNHEY and CDR2 SMNVEV (reference sequence). CDR3 DNA: TGTGCCAGCAGGAGCGACACAGGGGGCAATGAGCAGTTCTTC. Protein: CASRSDTGGNEQFF.

The chain carries TRBV19 and TRBJ1-2, with TRBD1 matching over 7 bases. Per the germline V gene, CDR1 is LNHDA and CDR2 is SQIVND (reference sequence). This CDR3 is built from 12 residues. The trim removed 3 bases at V and 8 bases at J, leaving 3 bases unmatched. CDR3 sequence: CASSIRGGGYTF. The CDR3 DNA reads TGTGCCAGTAGTATCAGAGGGGGCGGCTACACCTTC.

The rearrangement uses TRBV6-5 and TRBJ2-1, with D tentatively TRBD2 (5 bases). Germline lookup yields CDR1 MNHEY and CDR2 SVGAGI. V gave up 6 bases and J gave up 7 bases, with 16 bases separating them. CDR3 length: 14 amino acids. In DNA form, the CDR3 reads TGTGCCAGCAGGAGGGAATGGGATAGGAATGAGCAGTTCTTC. As protein: CASRREWDRNEQFF.

The chain links TRBV6-5 to TRBJ2-7, with D maybe TRBD1 (6 bases). This CDR3 contains 14 residues. The germline V and J ends were trimmed by 3 bases and 6 bases, with 15 bases remaining between them. Germline-derived CDR1 and CDR2 are MNHEY and SVGAGI. The chain's CDR3 is CASSYLGTKSEQYF. The DNA of the CDR3 is TGTGCCAGCAGTTATCTGGGGACAAAGAGCGAGCAGTACTTC.

This chain's CDR3 is CASSGRQSTDTQYF. CDR3 nucleotide sequence: TGCGCCAGCAGCGGCCGACAGTCCACAGATACGCAGTATTTT. The chain uses TRBV5-1 and TRBJ2-3; D perhaps matches TRBD1 (5 bases). V dropped 4 bases and J dropped 2 bases, with 11 bases sitting between them. The CDR3 sequence is 14 residues long. CDR1 and CDR2 (germline): SGHRS, YFSETQ.

The gene calls are TRBV7-2 and TRBJ2-1, with D possibly TRBD1 on 5 matching bases. CDR3 length: 15 residues. Germline lookup yields CDR1 SGHTA and CDR2 FQGNSA. Trimming left V 3 bases short and J 3 bases short, with 12 bases between. DNA of the CDR3: TGTGCCAGCAGCTTTCAGCAGGGATACTACAATGAGCAGTTCTTC. This translates into CASSFQQGYYNEQFF.

J is TRBJ2-3 and V is TRBV6-1; tentatively, D is TRBD2 (6 bases). The CDR3 is 15 residues long. V was trimmed by 1 base and J by 0 bases, leaving 8 bases between them. Per germline, CDR1 MNHNS and CDR2 SASEGT. The CDR3 sequence: CASSEGAGSTDTQYF. The CDR3 DNA reads as TGTGCCAGCAGTGAAGGGGCGGGGAGCACAGATACGCAGTATTTT.

This clone came up once. J is TRBJ1-1 and V is TRBV4-1; unclear D gene. Deletions cut 4 bases from V and 3 bases from J, with 18 bases between. CDR1 is MGHRA, CDR2 YSYEKL, per germline. CDR3 length: 16 amino acids. The CDR3 DNA follows: TGCGCCAGCAGCCGAATTCCCGGGGTGGGAGACACTGAAGCTTTCTTT. This translates into CASSRIPGVGDTEAFF.

The chain joins TRBV28 to TRBJ2-3; D not certain. The ends were cut back, 5 bases at V and 4 bases at J, with 7 bases in the middle. The CDR3 runs 12 residues. The germline CDR1 and CDR2 sequences are MDHEN and SYDVKM. The CDR3, as DNA: TGTGCCAGCAGTACGGTTCCAGATACGCAGTATTTT. The encoded protein is CASSTVPDTQYF.

The chain combines TRBV11-2 with TRBJ2-3; 9 bases are a match to TRBD2. Unmatched junction bases numbered 6, after V lost 7 bases and J lost 1 base. Germline lookup yields CDR1 SGHAT and CDR2 FQNNGV. The CDR3 has 15 residues. The CDR3 DNA sequence: TGTGCCAGCAACGTAGCGGGAGTGGGCACAGATACGCAGTATTTT. Its translation: CASNVAGVGTDTQYF. The whole variable domain, remainder taken from reference TRBV11-2 and TRBJ2-3, is EAGVAQSPRYKIIEKRQSVAFWCNPISGHATLYWYQQILGQGPKLLIQFQNNGVVDDSQLPKDRFSAERLKGVDSTLKIQPAKLEDSAVYLCASNVAGVGTDTQYFGPGTRLTVL.

The CDR3: CASSFGTSRSYNEQFF. CDR3 DNA sequence: TGCGCCAGTTCTTTTGGGACTAGCCGCTCCTACAATGAGCAGTTCTTC. V usage is TRBV5-1 and J usage is TRBJ2-1, with 9 bases lining up with TRBD2. J gave up 0 bases and V 8 bases, and 9 bases lay outside the gene matches. The CDR3 consists of 16 residues. Germline CDR1 is SGHRS and CDR2 is YFSETQ.

The V and J genes are TRBV5-1 and TRBJ1-5; D perhaps matches TRBD1 (5 bases). Germline values: CDR1 SGHRS, CDR2 YFSETQ. This CDR3 comprises 12 residues. Trimming stripped 10 bases from V and 2 bases from J, with 10 bases between. CDR3 sequence reads: CARRGGNQPQHF. For the CDR3, the DNA is TGCGCCCGCCGGGGGGGCAATCAGCCCCAGCATTTT.

The rearrangement links TRBV6-1 to TRBJ1-1; tentative D call: TRBD1 (5 bases). The CDR3 is made up of 14 amino acids. The germline V gene has CDR1 MNHNS and CDR2 SASEGT. The germline V and J ends were trimmed by 3 bases and 0 bases, with 8 bases remaining between them. The CDR3 DNA sequence: TGTGCCAGCAGTGACCCGGGGGTGAACACTGAAGCTTTCTTT. Translation: CASSDPGVNTEAFF.

The CDR3 is CASRPKGTSGRERSYNEQFF. In DNA, the CDR3 is TGTGCCAGTAGGCCAAAGGGGACTAGCGGGAGGGAAAGGTCCTACAATGAGCAGTTCTTC. The genes are TRBV19 and TRBJ2-1; 16 bases fit TRBD2. The V gene end was trimmed by 6 bases and the J gene end by 1 base; junction bases not matched to a gene: 12. Germline CDR1 LNHDA, CDR2 SQIVND (reference sequence). The CDR3 is 20 residues long.

The V and J genes are TRBV5-1 and TRBJ2-3; D gene unclear. The CDR3 runs to 13 residues. V was clipped by 6 bases and J by 2 bases, with 10 bases between them. Germline V gene lookup returns CDR1 SGHRS and CDR2 YFSETQ. CDR3 residues: CASTFLPTDTQYF. CDR3 bases: TGCGCCAGCACCTTCCTTCCCACAGATACGCAGTATTTT.

The rearrangement uses TRBV7-3 and TRBJ2-7, with 8 bases lining up with TRBD1. J was trimmed by 9 bases and V by 5 bases; bases with no gene match: 15. There are 15 residues in the CDR3. Per germline, CDR1 SGHTA and CDR2 FQGTGA. In nucleotides, the CDR3 is TGTGCCAGCAGCGCAGCCCCCTACAGGGGGGTTGTGCAGTACTTC. This encodes CASSAAPYRGVVQYF.